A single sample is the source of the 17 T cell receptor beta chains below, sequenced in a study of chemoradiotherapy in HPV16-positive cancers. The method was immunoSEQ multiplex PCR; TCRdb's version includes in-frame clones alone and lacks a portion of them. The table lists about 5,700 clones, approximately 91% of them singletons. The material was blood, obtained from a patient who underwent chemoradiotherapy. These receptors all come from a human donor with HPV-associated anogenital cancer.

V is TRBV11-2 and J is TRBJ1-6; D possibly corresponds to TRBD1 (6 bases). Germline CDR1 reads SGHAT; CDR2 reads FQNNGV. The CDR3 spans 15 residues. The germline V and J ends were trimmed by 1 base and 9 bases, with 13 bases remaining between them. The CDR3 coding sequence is TGTGCCAGCAGCTTAGTTAGGGGGAAAGGTTCACCCCTCCACTTT. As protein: CASSLVRGKGSPLHF.

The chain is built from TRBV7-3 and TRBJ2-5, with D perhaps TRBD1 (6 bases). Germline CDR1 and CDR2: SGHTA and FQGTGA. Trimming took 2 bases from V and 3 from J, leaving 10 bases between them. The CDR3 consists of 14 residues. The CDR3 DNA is TGTGCCAGCAGCTTAGGGCAGGGGAAAGAGACCCAGTACTTC. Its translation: CASSLGQGKETQYF.

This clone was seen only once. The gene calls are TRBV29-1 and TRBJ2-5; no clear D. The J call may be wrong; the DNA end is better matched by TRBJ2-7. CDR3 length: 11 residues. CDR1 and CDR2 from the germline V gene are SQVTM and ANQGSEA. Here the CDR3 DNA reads TGCAGCGTCGCTGACATCTACGAGCAGTACTTC. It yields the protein CSVADIYEQYF.

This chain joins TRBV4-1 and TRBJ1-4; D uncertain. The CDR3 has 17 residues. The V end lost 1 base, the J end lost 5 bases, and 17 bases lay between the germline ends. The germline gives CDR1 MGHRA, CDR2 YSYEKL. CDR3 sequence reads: CASSQGIGPVLNEKLFF. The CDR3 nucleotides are TGCGCCAGCAGCCAAGGCATAGGCCCGGTCTTAAATGAAAAACTGTTTTTT.

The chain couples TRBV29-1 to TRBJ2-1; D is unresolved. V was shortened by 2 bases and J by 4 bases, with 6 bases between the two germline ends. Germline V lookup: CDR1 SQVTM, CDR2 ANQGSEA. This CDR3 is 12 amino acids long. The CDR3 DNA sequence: TGCAGCGTTGAATGGAGTTACAATGAGCAGTTCTTC. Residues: CSVEWSYNEQFF.

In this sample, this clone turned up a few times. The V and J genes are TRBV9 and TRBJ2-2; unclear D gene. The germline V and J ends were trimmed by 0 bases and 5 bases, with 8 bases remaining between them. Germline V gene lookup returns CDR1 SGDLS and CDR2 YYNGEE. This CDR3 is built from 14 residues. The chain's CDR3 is CASSVVQRTGELFF. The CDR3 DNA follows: TGTGCCAGCAGCGTAGTACAGAGGACCGGGGAGCTGTTTTTT. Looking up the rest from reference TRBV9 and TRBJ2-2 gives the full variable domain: DSGVTQTPKHLITATGQRVTLRCSPRSGDLSVYWYQQSLDQGLQFLIQYYNGEERAKGNILERFSAQQFPDLHSELNLSSLELGDSALYFCASSVVQRTGELFFGEGSRLTVL.

The CDR3 DNA sequence: TGTGCCAGCAGTGATGTAGGACCTATCTACAATGAGCAGTTCTTC. It encodes CASSDVGPIYNEQFF. The V gene is TRBV2, the J gene TRBJ2-1; D gene ambiguous. This CDR3 has 15 amino acids. V lost 3 bases and J lost 3, with 12 bases in between. Germline CDR1 SNHLY, CDR2 FYNNEI.

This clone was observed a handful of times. This CDR3 is CASSQEGTGGYTF. The CDR3 coding sequence is TGCGCCAGCAGCCAAGAGGGGACGGGGGGCTACACCTTC. The chain joins TRBV4-3 to TRBJ1-2; tentatively, D is TRBD1 (5 bases). The CDR3 totals 13 residues. V was pared by 0 bases and J by 8 bases, with 10 bases between. The germline CDR1 and CDR2 sequences are LGHNA and YSLEER.

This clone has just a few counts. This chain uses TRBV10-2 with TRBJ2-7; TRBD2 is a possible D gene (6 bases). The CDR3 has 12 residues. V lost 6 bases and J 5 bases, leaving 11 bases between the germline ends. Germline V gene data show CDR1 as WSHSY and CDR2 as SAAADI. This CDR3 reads CASRGAGHEQYF. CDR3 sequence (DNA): TGCGCCAGCAGAGGAGCGGGCCACGAGCAGTACTTC.

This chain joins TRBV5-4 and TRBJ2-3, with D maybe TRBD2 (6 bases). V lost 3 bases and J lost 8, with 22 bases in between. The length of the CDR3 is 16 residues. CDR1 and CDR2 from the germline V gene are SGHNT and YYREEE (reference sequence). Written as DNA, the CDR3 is TGTGCCAGCAGCTGGGAGGTGGCGGGATACGTTGGTACGCAGTATTTT. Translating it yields CASSWEVAGYVGTQYF.

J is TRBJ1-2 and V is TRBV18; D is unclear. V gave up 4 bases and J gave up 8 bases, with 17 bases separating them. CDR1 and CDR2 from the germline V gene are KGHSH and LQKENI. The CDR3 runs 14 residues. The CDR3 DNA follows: TGTGCCAGCTCACGTAATGTGGAAGCGAAAGGCTACACCTTC. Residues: CASSRNVEAKGYTF.

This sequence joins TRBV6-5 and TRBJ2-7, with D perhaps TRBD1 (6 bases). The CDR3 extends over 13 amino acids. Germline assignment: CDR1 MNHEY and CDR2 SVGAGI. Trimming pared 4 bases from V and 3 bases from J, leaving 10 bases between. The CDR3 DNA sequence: TGTGCCAGCAGTTCCCAGGGGTACTACGAGCAGTACTTC. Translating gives CASSSQGYYEQYF.

The CDR3 loop is CASSPDRVAFF. The CDR3 DNA reads as TGTGCCAGCAGTCCGGACAGGGTGGCTTTCTTT. The chain uses TRBV7-9 and TRBJ1-1, with TRBD1 matching over 8 bases. The CDR3 is 11 amino acids. After removal of 6 bases from V and 11 bases from J, the junction contained 5 bases not matched to a gene. Germline V gene sequence: CDR1 SEHNR, CDR2 FQNEAQ (reference sequence).

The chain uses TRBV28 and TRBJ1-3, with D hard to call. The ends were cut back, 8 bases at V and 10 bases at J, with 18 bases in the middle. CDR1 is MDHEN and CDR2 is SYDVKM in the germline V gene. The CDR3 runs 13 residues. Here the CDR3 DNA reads TGTGCCAGCGTAGCCTCACTTTCAAATACCATATATTTT. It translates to CASVASLSNTIYF.

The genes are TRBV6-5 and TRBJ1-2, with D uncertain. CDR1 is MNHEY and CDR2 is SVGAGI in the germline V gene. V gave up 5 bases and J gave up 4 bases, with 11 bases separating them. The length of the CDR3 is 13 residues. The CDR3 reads CASSPETSYGYTF. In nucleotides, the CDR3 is TGTGCCAGCAGTCCCGAGACTTCCTATGGCTACACCTTC.

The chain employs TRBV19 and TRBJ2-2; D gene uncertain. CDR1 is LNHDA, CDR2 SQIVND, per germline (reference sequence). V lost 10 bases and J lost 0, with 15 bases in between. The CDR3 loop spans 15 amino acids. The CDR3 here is CATSRSIANTGELFF. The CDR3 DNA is TGTGCCACCAGCCGGAGCATCGCGAACACCGGGGAGCTGTTTTTT.

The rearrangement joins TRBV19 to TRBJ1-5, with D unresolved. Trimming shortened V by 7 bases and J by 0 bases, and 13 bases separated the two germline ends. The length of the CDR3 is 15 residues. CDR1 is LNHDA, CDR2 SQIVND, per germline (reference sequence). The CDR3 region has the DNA TGTGCCAGTAAATTGGTGCAAAATAGCAATCAGCCCCAGCATTTT. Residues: CASKLVQNSNQPQHF.